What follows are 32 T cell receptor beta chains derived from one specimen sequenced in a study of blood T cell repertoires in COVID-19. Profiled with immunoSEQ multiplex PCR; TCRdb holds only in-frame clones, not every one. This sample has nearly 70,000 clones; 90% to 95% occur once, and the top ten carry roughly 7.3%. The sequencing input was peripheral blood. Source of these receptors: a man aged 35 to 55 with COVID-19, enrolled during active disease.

CDR3 coding DNA: TGTGCCAGCAGCTCCCCTACAGGGGCTGGCGGCTATGGCTACACCTTC. Translating gives CASSSPTGAGGYGYTF. The J gene is TRBJ1-2, the V gene TRBV5-4, with 7 positions matching TRBD1. From germline, CDR1 is SGHNT and CDR2 YYREEE (reference sequence). The ends lost 3 bases at V and 4 bases at J; junction bases unmatched: 12. CDR3 length: 16 amino acids.

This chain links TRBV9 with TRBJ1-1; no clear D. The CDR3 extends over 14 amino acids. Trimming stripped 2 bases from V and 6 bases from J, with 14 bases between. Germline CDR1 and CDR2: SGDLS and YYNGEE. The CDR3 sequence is CASSVDNTRPEAFF. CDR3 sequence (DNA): TGTGCCAGCAGCGTTGACAACACCCGGCCTGAAGCTTTCTTT.

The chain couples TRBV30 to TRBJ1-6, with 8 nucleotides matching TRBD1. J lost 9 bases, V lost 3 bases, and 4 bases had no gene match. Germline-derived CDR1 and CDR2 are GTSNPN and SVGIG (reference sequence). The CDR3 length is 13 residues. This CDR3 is CAWRSGGGSPLHF. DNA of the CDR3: TGTGCCTGGAGGTCAGGGGGCGGTTCACCCCTCCACTTT. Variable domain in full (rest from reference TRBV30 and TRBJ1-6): SQTIHQWPATLVQPVGSPLSLECTVEGTSNPNLYWYRQAAGRGLQLLFYSVGIGQISSEVPQNLSASRPQDRQFILSSKKLLLSDSGFYLCAWRSGGGSPLHFGNGTRLTVT.

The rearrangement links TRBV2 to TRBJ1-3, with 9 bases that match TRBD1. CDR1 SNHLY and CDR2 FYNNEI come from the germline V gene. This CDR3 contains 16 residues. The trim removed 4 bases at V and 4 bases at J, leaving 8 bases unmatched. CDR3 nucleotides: TGTGCCAGCAGTGTGCCACAGGGGGCTTTCGGAAACACCATATATTTT. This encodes CASSVPQGAFGNTIYF.

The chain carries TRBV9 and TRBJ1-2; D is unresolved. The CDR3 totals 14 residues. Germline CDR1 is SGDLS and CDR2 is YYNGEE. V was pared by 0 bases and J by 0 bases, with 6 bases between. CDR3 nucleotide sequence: TGTGCCAGCAGCGTAGACGCAGCTAACTATGGCTACACCTTC. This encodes CASSVDAANYGYTF. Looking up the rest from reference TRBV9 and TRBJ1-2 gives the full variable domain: DSGVTQTPKHLITATGQRVTLRCSPRSGDLSVYWYQQSLDQGLQFLIQYYNGEERAKGNILERFSAQQFPDLHSELNLSSLELGDSALYFCASSVDAANYGYTFGSGTRLTVV.

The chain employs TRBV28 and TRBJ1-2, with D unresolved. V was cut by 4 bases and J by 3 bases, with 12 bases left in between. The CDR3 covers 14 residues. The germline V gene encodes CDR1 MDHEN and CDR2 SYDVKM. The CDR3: CASSSSGSDYGYTF. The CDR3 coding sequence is TGTGCCAGCAGTTCGTCGGGGTCCGACTATGGCTACACCTTC.

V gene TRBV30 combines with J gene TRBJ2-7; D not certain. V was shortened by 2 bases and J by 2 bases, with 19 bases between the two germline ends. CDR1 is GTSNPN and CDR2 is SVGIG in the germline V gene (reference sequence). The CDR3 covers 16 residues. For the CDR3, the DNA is TGTGCCTGGAGTACGACCGCCACAGCCGGAACCTACGAGCAGTACTTC. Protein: CAWSTTATAGTYEQYF. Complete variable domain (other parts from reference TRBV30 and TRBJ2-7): SQTIHQWPATLVQPVGSPLSLECTVEGTSNPNLYWYRQAAGRGLQLLFYSVGIGQISSEVPQNLSASRPQDRQFILSSKKLLLSDSGFYLCAWSTTATAGTYEQYFGPGTRLTVT.

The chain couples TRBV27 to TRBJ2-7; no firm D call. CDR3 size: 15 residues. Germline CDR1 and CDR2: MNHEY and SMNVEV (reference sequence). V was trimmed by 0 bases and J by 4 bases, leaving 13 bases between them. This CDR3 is CASSLSINGVYEQYF. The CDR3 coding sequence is TGTGCCAGCAGTTTATCGATAAACGGAGTTTACGAGCAGTACTTC.

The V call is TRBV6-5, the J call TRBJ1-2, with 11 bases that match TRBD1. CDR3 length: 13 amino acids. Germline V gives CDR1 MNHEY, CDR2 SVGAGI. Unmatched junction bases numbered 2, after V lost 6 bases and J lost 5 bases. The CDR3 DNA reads TGTGCCAGCAGAGGGACAGGGGGTTATGGCTACACCTTC. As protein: CASRGTGGYGYTF.

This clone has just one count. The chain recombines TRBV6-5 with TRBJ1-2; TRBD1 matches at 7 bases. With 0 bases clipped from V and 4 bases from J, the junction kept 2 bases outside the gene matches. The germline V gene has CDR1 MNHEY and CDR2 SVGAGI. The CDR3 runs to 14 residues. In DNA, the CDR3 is TGTGCCAGCAGTTACTCAGGGGGCCGCTATGGCTACACCTTC. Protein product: CASSYSGGRYGYTF.

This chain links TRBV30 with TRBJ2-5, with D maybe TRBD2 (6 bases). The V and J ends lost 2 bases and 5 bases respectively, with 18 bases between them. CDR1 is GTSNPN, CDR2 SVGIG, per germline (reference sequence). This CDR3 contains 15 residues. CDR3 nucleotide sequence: TGTGCCTGGAGTACAAGCGGAGGGGTGAAGGAGACCCAGTACTTC. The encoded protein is CAWSTSGGVKETQYF.

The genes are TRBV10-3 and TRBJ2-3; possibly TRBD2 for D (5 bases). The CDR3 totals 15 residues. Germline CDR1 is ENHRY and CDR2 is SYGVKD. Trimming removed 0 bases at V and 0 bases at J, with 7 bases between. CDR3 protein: CAISESWTSTDTQYF. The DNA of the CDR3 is TGTGCCATCAGTGAGTCGTGGACTAGCACAGATACGCAGTATTTT.

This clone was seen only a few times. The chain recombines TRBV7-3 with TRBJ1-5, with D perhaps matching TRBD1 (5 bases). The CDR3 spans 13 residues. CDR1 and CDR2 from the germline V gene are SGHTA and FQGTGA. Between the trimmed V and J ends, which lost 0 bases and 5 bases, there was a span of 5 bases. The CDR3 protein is CASSLTGDQPQHF. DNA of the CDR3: TGTGCCAGCAGCTTAACAGGGGATCAGCCCCAGCATTTT.

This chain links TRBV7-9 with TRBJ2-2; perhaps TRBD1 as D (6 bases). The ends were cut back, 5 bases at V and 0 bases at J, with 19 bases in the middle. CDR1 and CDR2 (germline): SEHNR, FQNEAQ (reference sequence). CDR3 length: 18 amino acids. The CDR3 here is CASSPGETITANTGELFF. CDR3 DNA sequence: TGTGCCAGCAGCCCAGGGGAAACTATAACCGCGAACACCGGGGAGCTGTTTTTT.

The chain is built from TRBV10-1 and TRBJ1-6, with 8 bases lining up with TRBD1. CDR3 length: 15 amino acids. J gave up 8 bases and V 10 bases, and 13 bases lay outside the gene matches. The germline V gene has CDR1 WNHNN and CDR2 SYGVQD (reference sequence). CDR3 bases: TGCGCCAACACTCAAGATACGACAGGGGATTCACCCCTCCACTTT. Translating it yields CANTQDTTGDSPLHF.

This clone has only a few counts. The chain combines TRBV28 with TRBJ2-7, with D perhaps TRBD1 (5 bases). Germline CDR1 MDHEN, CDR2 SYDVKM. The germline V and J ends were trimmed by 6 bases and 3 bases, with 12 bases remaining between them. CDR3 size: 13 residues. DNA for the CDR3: TGTGCCAGCAGGTACAACGGACACTACGAGCAGTACTTC. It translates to CASRYNGHYEQYF.

The CDR3 nucleotides read TGTGCCAGCGGAGGATGGTCCTTCGACACAGATACGCAGTATTTT. It yields the protein CASGGWSFDTDTQYF. The rearrangement joins TRBV6-5 to TRBJ2-3, with D possibly TRBD2 on 5 matching bases. The germline V gene has CDR1 MNHEY and CDR2 SVGAGI. Trimming removed 8 bases from V and 2 bases from J, with 17 bases in between. The CDR3 runs 15 residues.

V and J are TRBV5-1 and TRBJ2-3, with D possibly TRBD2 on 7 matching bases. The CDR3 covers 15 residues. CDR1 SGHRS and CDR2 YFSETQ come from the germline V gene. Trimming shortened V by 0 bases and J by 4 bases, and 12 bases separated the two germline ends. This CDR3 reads CASSLAGGASDTQYF. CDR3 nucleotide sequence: TGCGCCAGCAGCTTGGCGGGGGGCGCGTCAGATACGCAGTATTTT.

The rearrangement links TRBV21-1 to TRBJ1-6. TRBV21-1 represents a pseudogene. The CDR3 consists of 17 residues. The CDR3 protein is CASTLKRKGHYNSPLHF. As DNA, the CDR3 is TGTGCCAGCACCTTAAAGCGGAAGGGCCATTATAATTCACCCCTCCACTTT.

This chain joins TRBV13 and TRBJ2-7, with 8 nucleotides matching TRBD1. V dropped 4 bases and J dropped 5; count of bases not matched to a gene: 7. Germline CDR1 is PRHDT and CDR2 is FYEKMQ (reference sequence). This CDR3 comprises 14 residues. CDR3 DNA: TGTGCCAGCAGCTCTACAGGGGGTATCAACGAGCAGTACTTC. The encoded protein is CASSSTGGINEQYF. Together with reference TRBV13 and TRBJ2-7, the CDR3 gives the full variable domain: AAGVIQSPRHLIKEKRETATLKCYPIPRHDTVYWYQQGPGQDPQFLISFYEKMQSDKGSIPDRFSAQQFSDYHSELNMSSLELGDSALYFCASSSTGGINEQYFGPGTRLTVT.

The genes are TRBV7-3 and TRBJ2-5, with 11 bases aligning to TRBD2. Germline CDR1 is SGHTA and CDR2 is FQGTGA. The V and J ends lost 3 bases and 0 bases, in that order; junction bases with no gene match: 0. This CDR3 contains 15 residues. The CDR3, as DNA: TGTGCCAGCAGCTTGGGACTAGCGGACCAAGAGACCCAGTACTTC. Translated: CASSLGLADQETQYF.

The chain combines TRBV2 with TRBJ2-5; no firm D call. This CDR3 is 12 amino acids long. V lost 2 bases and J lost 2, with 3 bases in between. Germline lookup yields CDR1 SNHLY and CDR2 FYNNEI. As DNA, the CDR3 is TGTGCCAGCAGTGAACTGCAAGAGACCCAGTACTTC. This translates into CASSELQETQYF.

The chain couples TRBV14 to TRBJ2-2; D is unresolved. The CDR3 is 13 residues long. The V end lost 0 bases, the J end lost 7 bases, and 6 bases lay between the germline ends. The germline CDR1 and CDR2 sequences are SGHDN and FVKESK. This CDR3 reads CASSQEQLGELFF. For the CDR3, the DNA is TGTGCCAGCAGCCAAGAGCAACTCGGGGAGCTGTTTTTT.

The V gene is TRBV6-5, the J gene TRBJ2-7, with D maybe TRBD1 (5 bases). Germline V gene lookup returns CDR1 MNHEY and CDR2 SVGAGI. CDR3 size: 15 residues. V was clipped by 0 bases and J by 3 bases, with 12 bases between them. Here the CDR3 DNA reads TGTGCCAGCAGTTACTCGGGGCAAAGGGGCTACGAGCAGTACTTC. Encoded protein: CASSYSGQRGYEQYF.

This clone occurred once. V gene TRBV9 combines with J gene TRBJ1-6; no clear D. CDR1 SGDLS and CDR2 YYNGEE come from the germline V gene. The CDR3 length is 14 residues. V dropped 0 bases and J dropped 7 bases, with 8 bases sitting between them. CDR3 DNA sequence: TGTGCCAGCAGCGTAGGTACAGACAATTCACCCCTCCACTTT. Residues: CASSVGTDNSPLHF.

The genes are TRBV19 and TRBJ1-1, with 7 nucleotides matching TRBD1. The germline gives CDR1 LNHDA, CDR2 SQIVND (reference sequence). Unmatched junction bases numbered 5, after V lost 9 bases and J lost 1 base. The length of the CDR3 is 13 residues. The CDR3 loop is CASGRTGNTEAFF. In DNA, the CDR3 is TGTGCCAGCGGACGGACAGGGAACACTGAAGCTTTCTTT.

The DNA of the CDR3 is TGTGCCAGCAGCTTGAAGCCGGGACAAGGGCTGTGGTCACCCCTCCACTTT. Protein sequence: CASSLKPGQGLWSPLHF. This chain connects TRBV11-2 to TRBJ1-6; a possible D gene is TRBD1 (6 bases). CDR1 and CDR2 (germline): SGHAT, FQNNGV. Trimming left V 3 bases short and J 10 bases short, with 22 bases between. This CDR3 is built from 17 residues.

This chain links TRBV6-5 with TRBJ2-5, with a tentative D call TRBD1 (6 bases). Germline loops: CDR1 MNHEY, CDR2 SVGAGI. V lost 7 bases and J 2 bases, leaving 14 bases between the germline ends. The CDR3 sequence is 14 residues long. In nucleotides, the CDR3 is TGTGCCAGCATTTCAGGGGACACACAAGAGACCCAGTACTTC. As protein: CASISGDTQETQYF.

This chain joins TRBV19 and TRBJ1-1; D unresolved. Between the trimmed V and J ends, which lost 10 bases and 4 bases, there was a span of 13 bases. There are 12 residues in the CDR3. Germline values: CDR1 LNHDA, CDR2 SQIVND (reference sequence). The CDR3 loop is CATSPRGTEAFF. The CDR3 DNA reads TGTGCCACCTCCCCACGGGGCACTGAAGCTTTCTTT. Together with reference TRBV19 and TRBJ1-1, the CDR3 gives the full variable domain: DGGITQSPKYLFRKEGQNVTLSCEQNLNHDAMYWYRQDPGQGLRLIYYSQIVNDFQKGDIAEGYSVSREKKESFPLTVTSAQKNPTAFYLCATSPRGTEAFFGQGTRLTVV.

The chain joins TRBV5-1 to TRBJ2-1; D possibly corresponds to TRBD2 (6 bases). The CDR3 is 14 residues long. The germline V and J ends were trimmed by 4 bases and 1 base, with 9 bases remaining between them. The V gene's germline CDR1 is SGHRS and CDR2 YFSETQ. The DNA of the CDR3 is TGCGCCAGCAGCGCGGGGACTTCCTACAATGAGCAGTTCTTC. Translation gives CASSAGTSYNEQFF.

The CDR3 is CASSQLVATRDTIYF. CDR3 bases: TGTGCCAGCAGCCAGTTGGTGGCGACGAGGGACACCATATATTTT. V and J are TRBV3-1 (or the pseudogene TRBV3-2) and TRBJ1-3; D unresolved. The CDR3 consists of 15 residues. The germline V gene has CDR1 LGHDT and CDR2 YNNKEL (reference sequence). The V gene lost 3 bases and the J gene lost 8 bases, with 17 bases spanning the gap.

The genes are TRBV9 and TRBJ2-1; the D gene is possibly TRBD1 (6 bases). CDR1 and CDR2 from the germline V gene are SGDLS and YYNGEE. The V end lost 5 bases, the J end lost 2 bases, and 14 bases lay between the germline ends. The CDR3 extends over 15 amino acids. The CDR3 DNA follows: TGTGCCAGCAGGAATATAGGGGGAACCTACAATGAGCAGTTCTTC. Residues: CASRNIGGTYNEQFF.